These 5 T cell receptor beta chains were all obtained from the same sample, sequenced in a study of post-analysis software for immune sequencing data. Study-wide results and caveats: Four to six TRBV segments were significantly more frequent in patients than in controls. TRBV5-6, TRBV5-1 and TRBV20-1 were among these segments.

TCR beta cDNA libraries included unique molecular identifiers. Each CDR3 protein is one row after TCRdb ran MiXCR on the PCR reads. The table records 700,000 to 800,000 distinct CDR3 sequences, 25% to 30% of them present only once. These receptors' antigens are unknown. The sequenced sample consisted of blood. The receptors stem from a girl aged 10-17 years with multiple sclerosis.

V and J are TRBV14 and TRBJ2-1; D is possibly TRBD2 (5 bases). From germline, CDR1 is SGHDN and CDR2 FVKESK. V lost 4 bases and J lost 8, with 21 bases in between. CDR3 size: 16 residues. The CDR3 DNA follows: TGTGCCAGCAGCCCATTTGTCCTCCCCCAGAGGGATGAGCAGTTCTTC. Its translation: CASSPFVLPQRDEQFF.

This clonotype occurred a few times. The chain joins TRBV13 to TRBJ2-3; no firm D call. CDR1 is PRHDT, CDR2 FYEKMQ, per germline (reference sequence). The CDR3 consists of 13 residues. V gave up 3 bases and J gave up 4 bases, with 8 bases separating them. The CDR3 DNA reads as TGTGCCAGCAGCTTTAAAGCCTCAGATACGCAGTATTTT. Translating it yields CASSFKASDTQYF.

This chain connects TRBV12-3 or TRBV12-4 to TRBJ1-5; D ambiguous. This CDR3 is built from 12 residues. Trimming shortened V by 5 bases and J by 5 bases, and 7 bases separated the two germline ends. In nucleotides, the CDR3 is TGTGCCAGCAGTGAAGAGCATCAGCCCCAGCATTTT. It is translated as CASSEEHQPQHF.

This clonotype was seen only a few times. This chain links TRBV20-1 with TRBJ2-1, with TRBD2 matching over 11 bases. V lost 7 bases to trimming and J lost 7 bases; unmatched junction nucleotides: 12. The CDR3 is 15 amino acids. Germline lookup yields CDR1 DFQATT and CDR2 SNEGSKA (reference sequence). The CDR3 sequence: CSVNAGTSGGNEQFF. CDR3 bases: TGCAGTGTCAACGCCGGGACTAGCGGAGGGAATGAGCAGTTCTTC.

The sample holds a few counts of this clonotype. The chain recombines TRBV7-2 with TRBJ2-7; D not certain. Germline V gene sequence: CDR1 SGHTA, CDR2 FQGNSA. The V gene lost 6 bases and the J gene lost 0 bases, with 15 bases spanning the gap. The CDR3 has 15 amino acids. The CDR3: CASRPAFASSYEQYF. The DNA for the CDR3 is TGTGCCAGCAGGCCCGCATTCGCGAGCTCCTACGAGCAGTACTTC.